This T cell receptor (beta chain) was recorded in a study of CD4+ T cells in melanoma. The CDR3 consists of 13 residues. Trimming removed 3 bases from V and 2 bases from J, with 10 bases in between. CDR1 and CDR2 (germline): SQVTM, ANQGSEA. Turning to this clone: Its antigen is currently unknown.

Data came from immunoSEQ multiplex PCR; TCRdb stores just in-frame clones and leaves some out. Among about 140,000 clones listed, about 93% were seen once. Study outcomes and limitations: A reported correlation linked neoantigen-specific CD4+ T cells to CD8+, macrophage and B cell function. Diverse differentiation states were reported for melanoma neoantigen-specific CD4+ T cells.

V is TRBV29-1 and J is TRBJ2-5; D perhaps matches TRBD2 (6 bases). The sequence derives from a human donor with melanoma. CDR3 region: CSVERGSQETQYF. The CDR3 DNA reads as TGCAGCGTTGAGCGGGGAAGTCAAGAGACCCAGTACTTC. The full variable domain, its missing parts supplied by reference TRBV29-1 and TRBJ2-5, is SAVISQKPSRDICQRGTSLTIQCQVDSQVTMMFWYRQQPGQSLTLIATANQGSEATYESGFVIDKFPISRPNLTFSTLTVSNMSPEDSSIYLCSVERGSQETQYFGPGTRLLVL.